The text below deals with one T cell receptor (beta chain). Its antigen is still unknown. CD8 cells classed as naive were CD45RO-negative and positively selected for CCR7, excluding terminally differentiated effector memory CD45RA+ cells. The record originates from a study of shared clonotypes between healthy human individuals. Study results and limitations: Clonotypes shared by all four sorted-subset donors had higher generation probabilities than non-shared clonotypes. Having only a few donors restricted how much genetic and exposure-history diversity was captured.

Per the germline V gene, CDR1 is PRHDT and CDR2 is FYEKMQ (reference sequence). This CDR3 is 17 amino acids long. V was pared by 2 bases and J by 0 bases, with 17 bases between. Clones were sequenced by immunoSEQ multiplex PCR, and TCRdb holds only the in-frame ones, with some missing. The table shows about 1,800,000 clones, with approximately 94% occurring only once. The chain combines TRBV13 with TRBJ2-7, with a possible D match to TRBD2 (6 bases). Sequencing input: naive CD8+ T cells sorted from blood. The sequence was obtained from a man younger than 35 in good health. This CDR3 is CASSLRAGRPGSYEQYF. CDR3 coding DNA: TGTGCCAGCAGCTTAAGGGCGGGGCGGCCGGGCTCCTACGAGCAGTACTTC.